This TCR beta chain was recovered during a study of cytomegalovirus exposure and HLA in healthy donors. Points from the study as a whole: Later on, an analysis tied 15,000 to 20,000 TCR beta sequences to HLA alleles at 0.05 false discovery rate. For cytomegalovirus status, the classifier reportedly gave diagnoses with high specificity and sensitivity.

As for this clone: Antigen specificity is unknown. The junction shows a germline mismatch at one end, possibly a read error.

It was with 60 Vbeta and 13 Jbeta primers that the PCR ran. In the original analysis: There were about 80 million unique TCR beta chains by a later count, and about 12 million of them were shared. Clones were read by immunoSEQ multiplex PCR, and TCRdb kept only the in-frame ones, dropping some. V and J calls and clone size are given by that table; D and trimming were obtained from the DNA. This sample carries more than 70,000 clones, more than 70% of them seen once, and the ten largest clones take 2.5% to 3.5%. CDR3 length: 14 residues. Germline CDR1 and CDR2: SNHLY and FYNNEI. The clonotype was recovered from a man in his forties in good health and CMV-seronegative. The chain links TRBV2 to TRBJ1-4; the match to TRBD1 covers 8 bases. Sequencing used PBMCs. CDR3: CASSSDRAKEKLFF. In DNA, the CDR3 is TGTGCCAGCAGTTCGGACAGGGCTAAGGAAAAACTGTTTTTT.